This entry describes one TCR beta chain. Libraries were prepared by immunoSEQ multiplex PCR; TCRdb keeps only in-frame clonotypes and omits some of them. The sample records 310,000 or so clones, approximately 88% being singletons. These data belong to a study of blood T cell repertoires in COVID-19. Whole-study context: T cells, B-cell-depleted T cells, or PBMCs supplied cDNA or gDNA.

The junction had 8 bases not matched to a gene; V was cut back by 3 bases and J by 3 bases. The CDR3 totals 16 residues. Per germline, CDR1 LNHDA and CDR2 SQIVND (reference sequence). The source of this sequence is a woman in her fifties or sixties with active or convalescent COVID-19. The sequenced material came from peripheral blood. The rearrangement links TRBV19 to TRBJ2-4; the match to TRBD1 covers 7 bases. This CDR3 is CASSILGTEVKNIQYF. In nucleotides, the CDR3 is TGTGCCAGTAGTATTTTGGGGACAGAGGTCAAAAACATTCAGTACTTC. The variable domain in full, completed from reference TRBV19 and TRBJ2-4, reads DGGITQSPKYLFRKEGQNVTLSCEQNLNHDAMYWYRQDPGQGLRLIYYSQIVNDFQKGDIAEGYSVSREKKESFPLTVTSAQKNPTAFYLCASSILGTEVKNIQYFGAGTRLSVL.